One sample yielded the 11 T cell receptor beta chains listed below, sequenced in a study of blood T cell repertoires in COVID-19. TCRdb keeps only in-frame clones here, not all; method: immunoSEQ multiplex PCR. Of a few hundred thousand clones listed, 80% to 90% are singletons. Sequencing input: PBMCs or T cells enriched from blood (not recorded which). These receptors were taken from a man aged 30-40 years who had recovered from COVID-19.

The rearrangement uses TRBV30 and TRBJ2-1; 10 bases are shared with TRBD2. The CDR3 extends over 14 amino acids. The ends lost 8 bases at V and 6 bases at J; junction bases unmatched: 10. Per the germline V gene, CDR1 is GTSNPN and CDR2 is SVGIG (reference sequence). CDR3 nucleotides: TGTGCCGCCCAACTAGCGGGGTACCTCAATGAGCAGTTCTTC. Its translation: CAAQLAGYLNEQFF. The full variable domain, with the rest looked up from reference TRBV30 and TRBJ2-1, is SQTIHQWPATLVQPVGSPLSLECTVEGTSNPNLYWYRQAAGRGLQLLFYSVGIGQISSEVPQNLSASRPQDRQFILSSKKLLLSDSGFYLCAAQLAGYLNEQFFGPGTRLTVL.

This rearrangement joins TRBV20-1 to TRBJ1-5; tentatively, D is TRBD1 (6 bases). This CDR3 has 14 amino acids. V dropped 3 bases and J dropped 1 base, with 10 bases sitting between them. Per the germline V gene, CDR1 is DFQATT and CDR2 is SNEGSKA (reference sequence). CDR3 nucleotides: TGCAGTGCTAGTACTGACAGGAGCAATCAGCCCCAGCATTTT. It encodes CSASTDRSNQPQHF.

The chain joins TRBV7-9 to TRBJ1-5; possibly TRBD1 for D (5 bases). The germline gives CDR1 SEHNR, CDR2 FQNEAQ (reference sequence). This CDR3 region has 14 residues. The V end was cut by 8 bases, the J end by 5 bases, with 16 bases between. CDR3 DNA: TGTGCCAGCGGCAGTGGGGCCTGGGATCAGCCCCAGCATTTT. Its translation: CASGSGAWDQPQHF.

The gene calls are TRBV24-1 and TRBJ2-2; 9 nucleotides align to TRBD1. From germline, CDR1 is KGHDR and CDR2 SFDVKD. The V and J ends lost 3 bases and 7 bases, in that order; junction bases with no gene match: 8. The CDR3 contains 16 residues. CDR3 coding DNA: TGTGCCACCAGTGATGCCCGGGACAGGGCGTTCGGGGAGCTGTTTTTT. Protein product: CATSDARDRAFGELFF.

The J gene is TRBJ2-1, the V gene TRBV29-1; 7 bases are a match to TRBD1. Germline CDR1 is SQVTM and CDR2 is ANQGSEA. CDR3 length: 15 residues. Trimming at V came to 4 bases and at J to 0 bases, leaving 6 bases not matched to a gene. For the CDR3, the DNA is TGCAGCGTTGCGACAGGGCTAAGCTCCTACAATGAGCAGTTCTTC. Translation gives CSVATGLSSYNEQFF.

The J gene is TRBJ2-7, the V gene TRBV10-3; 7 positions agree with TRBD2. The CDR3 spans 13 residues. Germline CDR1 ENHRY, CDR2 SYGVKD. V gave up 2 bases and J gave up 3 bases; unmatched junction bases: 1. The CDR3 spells CAISETSVYEQYF. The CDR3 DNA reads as TGTGCCATCAGTGAGACTAGCGTCTACGAGCAGTACTTC.

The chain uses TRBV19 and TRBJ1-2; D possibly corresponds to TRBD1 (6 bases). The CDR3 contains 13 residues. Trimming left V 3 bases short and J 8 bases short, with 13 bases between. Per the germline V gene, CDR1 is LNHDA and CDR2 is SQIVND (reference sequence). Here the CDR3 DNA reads TGTGCCAGTAGTATCCCCAGGGGCAGCGGCTACACCTTC. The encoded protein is CASSIPRGSGYTF.

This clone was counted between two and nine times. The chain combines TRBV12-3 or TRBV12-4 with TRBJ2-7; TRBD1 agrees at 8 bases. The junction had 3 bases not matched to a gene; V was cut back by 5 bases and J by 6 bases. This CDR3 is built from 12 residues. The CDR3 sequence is CASSLTGGEQYF. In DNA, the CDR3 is TGTGCCAGCAGTCTCACAGGGGGCGAGCAGTACTTC.

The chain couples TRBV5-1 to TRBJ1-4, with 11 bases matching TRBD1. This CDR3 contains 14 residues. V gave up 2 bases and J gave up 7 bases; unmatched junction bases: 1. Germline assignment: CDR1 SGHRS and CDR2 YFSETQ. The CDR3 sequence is CASSFGTGGEKLFF. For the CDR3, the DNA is TGCGCCAGCAGCTTCGGGACAGGGGGTGAAAAACTGTTTTTT.

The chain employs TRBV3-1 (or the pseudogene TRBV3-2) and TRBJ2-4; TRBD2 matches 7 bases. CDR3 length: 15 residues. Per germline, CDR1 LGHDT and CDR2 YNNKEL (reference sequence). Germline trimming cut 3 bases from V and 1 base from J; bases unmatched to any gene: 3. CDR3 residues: CASSQGLTAKNIQYF. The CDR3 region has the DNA TGTGCCAGCAGCCAGGGACTAACGGCCAAAAACATTCAGTACTTC.

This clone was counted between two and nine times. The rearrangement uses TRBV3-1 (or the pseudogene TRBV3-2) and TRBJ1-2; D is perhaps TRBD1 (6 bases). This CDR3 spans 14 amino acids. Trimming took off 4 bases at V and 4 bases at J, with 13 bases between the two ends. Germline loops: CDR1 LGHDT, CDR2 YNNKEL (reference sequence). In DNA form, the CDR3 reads TGTGCCAGCAGCCCGACAGGATTGGGCTATGGCTACACCTTC. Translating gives CASSPTGLGYGYTF.